The 19 T cell receptor beta chains below were found in one sample sequenced in a study of blood T cell repertoires in COVID-19. This table comes from immunoSEQ multiplex PCR, and its TCRdb copy is limited to in-frame clones, with some not included. The sample shows around 97,000 clones, around 82% of them seen only once. Sequenced: peripheral blood. All receptors come from a human donor in a cohort sampled during active or convalescent COVID-19.

This clone was counted once. The rearrangement uses TRBV7-3 and TRBJ2-3; TRBD2 aligns across 7 bases. The CDR3 length is 15 residues. The V gene end was trimmed by 5 bases and the J gene end by 0 bases; junction bases not matched to a gene: 5. Germline V gives CDR1 SGHTA, CDR2 FQGTGA. CDR3 sequence reads: CASSLLASSTDTQYF. Written as DNA, the CDR3 is TGTGCCAGCAGCCTACTAGCGAGTAGCACAGATACGCAGTATTTT.

CDR3 residues: CASSQDLEGNYYGYTF. DNA for the CDR3: TGTGCCAGCAGCCAAGATCTGGAGGGGAACTACTATGGCTACACCTTC. The rearrangement uses TRBV14 and TRBJ1-2, with a possible D match to TRBD1 (5 bases). The germline V and J ends were trimmed by 0 bases and 3 bases, with 14 bases remaining between them. This CDR3 is built from 16 residues. Germline V gives CDR1 SGHDN, CDR2 FVKESK.

This sequence joins TRBV19 and TRBJ2-2; perhaps TRBD1 as D (5 bases). CDR1 is LNHDA, CDR2 SQIVND, per germline (reference sequence). Trimming removed 1 base from V and 4 bases from J, with 13 bases in between. This CDR3 comprises 16 residues. CDR3 region: CASSIGSQGGTGELFF. Here the CDR3 DNA reads TGTGCCAGTAGTATAGGTAGCCAGGGTGGCACCGGGGAGCTGTTTTTT.

The chain has TRBV3-1 (or the pseudogene TRBV3-2) and TRBJ2-3, with a tentative D call TRBD1 (5 bases). Trimming shortened V by 4 bases and J by 7 bases, and 18 bases separated the two germline ends. The germline V gene has CDR1 LGHDT and CDR2 YNNKEL (reference sequence). The CDR3 sequence is 15 residues long. The CDR3 DNA is TGTGCCAGCAGCCCCCCAGGGAAAAATTGGCATACGCAGTATTTT. Its translation: CASSPPGKNWHTQYF.

The chain couples TRBV24-1 to TRBJ2-3, with 7 bases fitting TRBD1. V lost 4 bases and J lost 4; bases outside the gene matches: 7. The CDR3 totals 15 residues. Germline lookup yields CDR1 KGHDR and CDR2 SFDVKD. The CDR3 sequence is CATSESTGAADTQYF. The CDR3 DNA follows: TGTGCCACCAGTGAGTCAACAGGGGCCGCAGATACGCAGTATTTT.

The chain employs TRBV18 and TRBJ1-3, with 10 bases identical to TRBD1. CDR3 length equals 15 residues. Trimming at V came to 5 bases and at J to 1 base, leaving 2 bases not matched to a gene. Germline CDR1 is KGHSH and CDR2 is LQKENI. For the CDR3, the DNA is TGTGCCAGCTCAACGGACAGGGGGTCTGGAAACACCATATATTTT. It specifies CASSTDRGSGNTIYF.

This clone was observed a handful of times. This chain connects TRBV5-4 to TRBJ2-5, with 8 nucleotides matching TRBD2. Germline V CDR1 and CDR2: SGHNT, YYREEE (reference sequence). V lost 4 bases and J lost 4; bases outside the gene matches: 6. This CDR3 contains 14 residues. This CDR3 reads CASSLIRGGETQYF. CDR3 DNA: TGTGCCAGCAGCCTCATACGGGGGGGAGAGACCCAGTACTTC. Full variable domain (outside the CDR3, taken from reference TRBV5-4 and TRBJ2-5): ETGVTQSPTHLIKTRGQQVTLRCSSQSGHNTVSWYQQALGQGPQFIFQYYREEENGRGNFPPRFSGLQFPNYSSELNVNALELDDSALYLCASSLIRGGETQYFGPGTRLLVL.

This clone showed up just once. V gene TRBV6-1 combines with J gene TRBJ1-2, with D perhaps TRBD1 (5 bases). This CDR3 spans 15 amino acids. The germline V gene encodes CDR1 MNHNS and CDR2 SASEGT. V gave up 4 bases and J gave up 6 bases, with 18 bases separating them. CDR3: CASSAEGRPGDGYTF. The CDR3 DNA follows: TGTGCCAGCAGTGCCGAGGGCCGCCCGGGGGATGGCTACACCTTC.

V usage is TRBV7-9 and J usage is TRBJ1-1; possible D gene TRBD1, 6 bases. This CDR3 comprises 18 residues. Germline CDR1 and CDR2: SEHNR and FQNEAQ (reference sequence). With 1 base removed from V and 3 bases from J, the gap between germline ends came to 21 bases. The CDR3 DNA reads as TGTGCCAGCAGCTTAGGGGGACAACCGGGGCCAATATACACTGAAGCTTTCTTT. Its translation: CASSLGGQPGPIYTEAFF. The full variable domain, its missing parts supplied by reference TRBV7-9 and TRBJ1-1, is DTGVSQNPRHKITKRGQNVTFRCDPISEHNRLYWYRQTLGQGPEFLTYFQNEAQLEKSRLLSDRFSAERPKGSFSTLEIQRTEQGDSAMYLCASSLGGQPGPIYTEAFFGQGTRLTVV.

The rearrangement joins TRBV5-1 to TRBJ1-2, with TRBD1 as a possible D gene (5 bases). The CDR3 runs 12 residues. The germline CDR1 and CDR2 sequences are SGHRS and YFSETQ. V was shortened by 0 bases and J by 7 bases, with 7 bases between the two germline ends. CDR3 residues: CASSLDQGGYTF. CDR3 nucleotide sequence: TGCGCCAGCAGCTTGGATCAGGGTGGCTACACCTTC.

The CDR3 here is CASSLPRGRGPDTGELFF. The CDR3 nucleotides are TGTGCCAGCAGTCTACCTAGGGGCAGGGGCCCCGACACCGGGGAGCTGTTTTTT. The chain uses TRBV6-8 and TRBJ2-2; tentatively, D is TRBD1 (6 bases). The ends were cut back, 5 bases at V and 3 bases at J, with 22 bases in the middle. The CDR3 has 18 residues. The germline V gene encodes CDR1 MNHGY and CDR2 SAAAGT.

The chain couples TRBV7-2 to TRBJ2-7; possibly TRBD1 for D (6 bases). Germline-derived CDR1 and CDR2 are SGHTA and FQGNSA. The V end was cut by 1 base, the J end by 3 bases, with 16 bases between. CDR3 size: 16 residues. This CDR3 is CASSLDWDIRLYEQYF. Here the CDR3 DNA reads TGTGCCAGCAGCTTAGACTGGGACATCCGGCTCTACGAGCAGTACTTC. Variable domain in full (rest from reference TRBV7-2 and TRBJ2-7): GAGVSQSPSNKVTEKGKDVELRCDPISGHTALYWYRQSLGQGLEFLIYFQGNSAPDKSGLPSDRFSAERTGGSVSTLTIQRTQQEDSAVYLCASSLDWDIRLYEQYFGPGTRLTVT.

The gene calls are TRBV5-4 and TRBJ2-1; no reliable D call. In germline, CDR1 is SGHNT, CDR2 YYREEE (reference sequence). The CDR3 covers 15 residues. The germline V and J ends were trimmed by 1 base and 0 bases, with 8 bases remaining between them. DNA for the CDR3: TGTGCCAGCAGCTTGCATTACTACTCCTACAATGAGCAGTTCTTC. It specifies CASSLHYYSYNEQFF.

CDR3 sequence: CASSQTQGVTLLEETQYF. The CDR3 DNA sequence: TGCGCCAGCAGCCAAACACAGGGGGTGACCCTACTGGAAGAGACCCAGTACTTC. V gene TRBV4-3 combines with J gene TRBJ2-5; TRBD1 aligns across 8 bases. Germline CDR1 reads LGHNA; CDR2 reads YSLEER. The CDR3 has 18 amino acids. With V trimmed by 2 bases and J by 3 bases, 14 bases remained unmatched.

This chain uses TRBV25-1 with TRBJ1-2; no definite D call. CDR1 is MGHDK and CDR2 is SYGVNS in the germline V gene. CDR3 length: 15 residues. V was cut by 4 bases and J by 5 bases, with 17 bases left in between. Written as DNA, the CDR3 is TGTGCCAGCAGTGGTTTGGGTGTCAGCGCATATGGCTACACCTTC. Translation: CASSGLGVSAYGYTF.

The genes are TRBV28 and TRBJ1-6; 7 nucleotides match TRBD1. V lost 9 bases, J lost 10 bases, and 9 bases stayed unmatched. From germline, CDR1 is MDHEN and CDR2 SYDVKM. The CDR3 spans 13 residues. CDR3 in DNA: TGTGCCAGTAAGACAGGGTCCGGATCACCCCTCCACTTT. This encodes CASKTGSGSPLHF.

The chain employs TRBV19 and TRBJ2-7, with 7 bases that match TRBD1. Losses at the gene ends were 4 bases for V and 5 bases for J; bases not matched to a gene: 17. Per the germline V gene, CDR1 is LNHDA and CDR2 is SQIVND (reference sequence). CDR3 length: 17 residues. The CDR3 DNA reads TGTGCCAGTAGTACCCGAGAAGGGACAGTTGGTAGCCACGAGCAGTACTTC. Residues: CASSTREGTVGSHEQYF.

The chain combines TRBV30 with TRBJ1-5; 7 bases line up with TRBD1. Germline CDR1 and CDR2: GTSNPN and SVGIG (reference sequence). The CDR3 length is 13 residues. Trimming removed 0 bases from V and 6 bases from J; junction bases left unmatched: 2. The CDR3 DNA reads TGTGCCTGGAGTGTACAGGGGAGTCAGCCCCAGCATTTT. This translates into CAWSVQGSQPQHF.

CDR3: CASSLVEGYGYTF. The CDR3 nucleotides read TGCGCCAGCAGCTTGGTAGAGGGCTATGGCTACACCTTC. V gene TRBV5-1 combines with J gene TRBJ1-2; no firm D call. Trimming cost V 0 bases and J 4 bases, with 7 bases left between them. The CDR3 totals 13 residues. CDR1 is SGHRS, CDR2 YFSETQ, per germline.